The next 6 T cell receptor beta chains were all read from a single sample in a study of T cell responses to AZD1222 COVID-19 vaccine. Measured with immunoSEQ multiplex PCR; TCRdb has only the in-frame clones, and not every one. This sample yields about 110,000 clones, of which around 87% are seen a single time; 4% to 5.5% belongs to the top ten. The sample in question was peripheral blood, obtained 28 days after the second AZD1222 dose. The receptors stem from an adult who received the AZD1222 COVID-19 vaccine.

A few counts support this clone. The chain recombines TRBV6-6 with TRBJ1-5, with D maybe TRBD1 (6 bases). In germline, CDR1 is MNHNY, CDR2 SVGAGI (reference sequence). The CDR3 covers 14 residues. Trimming removed 6 bases at V and 7 bases at J, with 16 bases between. CDR3 loop: CASSPGGAGQPQHF. The CDR3, as DNA: TGTGCCAGCAGCCCCGGGGGGGCAGGGCAGCCCCAGCATTTT.

This chain connects TRBV5-5 to TRBJ1-2; no clear D gene. The ends were cut back, 0 bases at V and 8 bases at J, with 11 bases in the middle. The CDR3 loop spans 13 amino acids. Per the germline V gene, CDR1 is SGHKS and CDR2 is YYEKEE (reference sequence). Here the CDR3 DNA reads TGTGCCAGCAGCTTGGGAACCTCCTCCGGCTACACCTTC. Its translation: CASSLGTSSGYTF.

The V and J genes are TRBV7-2 and TRBJ2-7; D possibly uses TRBD1 or TRBD2 (5 bases each). Trimming took off 1 base at V and 7 bases at J, with 11 bases between the two ends. The CDR3 sequence is 13 residues long. Per the germline V gene, CDR1 is SGHTA and CDR2 is FQGNSA. CDR3 sequence (DNA): TGTGCCAGCAGCTTAGTCGGAGAGGGGGAGCAGTACTTC. Residues: CASSLVGEGEQYF.

This rearrangement joins TRBV3-1 (or the pseudogene TRBV3-2) to TRBJ1-1; no clear D gene. Trimming removed 4 bases at V and 7 bases at J, with 13 bases between. The CDR3 length is 13 residues. Germline CDR1 and CDR2: LGHDT and YNNKEL (reference sequence). CDR3 protein: CASSPRATGEAFF. The CDR3 coding sequence is TGTGCCAGCAGCCCCAGAGCGACGGGTGAAGCTTTCTTT.

The V call is TRBV11-2, the J call TRBJ2-1, with a weak D call TRBD2 (7 bases). The CDR3 covers 16 residues. V lost 5 bases to trimming and J lost 2 bases, with 16 bases between them. CDR1 is SGHAT and CDR2 is FQNNGV in the germline V gene. The CDR3 nucleotides are TGTGCCAGCAGCCCGGTTAAGGGGGGGCCCTACAATGAGCAGTTCTTC. Amino acid sequence: CASSPVKGGPYNEQFF. The full variable domain, in which reference TRBV11-2 and TRBJ2-1 provide the parts outside the CDR3, is EAGVAQSPRYKIIEKRQSVAFWCNPISGHATLYWYQQILGQGPKLLIQFQNNGVVDDSQLPKDRFSAERLKGVDSTLKIQPAKLEDSAVYLCASSPVKGGPYNEQFFGPGTRLTVL.

The genes are TRBV11-1 and TRBJ1-1, with D unclear. V lost 1 base and J lost 1, with 4 bases in between. This CDR3 has 13 residues. Germline CDR1 reads SGHAT; CDR2 reads FQDESV (reference sequence). The CDR3 sequence is CASSLDQNTEAFF. The CDR3 DNA reads TGTGCCAGCAGCTTAGACCAGAACACTGAAGCTTTCTTT.